The 22 T cell receptor beta chains presented below share a single source sample, sequenced in a study of brain T cells in children with intractable seizures. The data were produced by immunoSEQ multiplex PCR, yet TCRdb's version contains in-frame clones alone and is incomplete. The sample includes approximately 44,000 clones, approximately 90% seen only once; the top ten take roughly 6.3%. The sequencing used peripheral blood, collected at surgery. These receptors originate from a girl aged 2-10 years with tuberous sclerosis and intractable seizures.

The CDR3 DNA reads as TGTGCCAGCAGCGTAGGGGGGGCAAGCACTGAAGCTTTCTTT. Protein sequence: CASSVGGASTEAFF. The gene calls are TRBV9 and TRBJ1-1; D is possibly TRBD1 (6 bases). The length of the CDR3 is 14 residues. The V and J ends lost 0 bases and 4 bases respectively, with 10 bases between them. Germline lookup yields CDR1 SGDLS and CDR2 YYNGEE.

J is TRBJ2-2 and V is TRBV24-1, with D perhaps TRBD1 or TRBD2 (5 bases each). The germline V and J ends were trimmed by 5 bases and 5 bases, with 14 bases remaining between them. In germline, CDR1 is KGHDR, CDR2 SFDVKD. The CDR3 loop spans 15 amino acids. CDR3 amino acids: CATSAGTPGTGELFF. CDR3 DNA sequence: TGTGCCACCAGTGCCGGGACCCCGGGGACCGGGGAGCTGTTTTTT.

V usage is TRBV6-5 and J usage is TRBJ1-2; tentative D call: TRBD1 (5 bases). Trimming removed 6 bases at V and 8 bases at J, with 13 bases between. The CDR3 length is 12 residues. The germline V gene encodes CDR1 MNHEY and CDR2 SVGAGI. This CDR3 is CASSPAEGGYTF. The CDR3, as DNA: TGTGCCAGCAGCCCCGCGGAGGGGGGCTACACCTTC.

The V gene is TRBV19, the J gene TRBJ1-5; TRBD1 matches at 7 bases. CDR3 length: 14 residues. Germline V gene data show CDR1 as LNHDA and CDR2 as SQIVND (reference sequence). V lost 5 bases, J lost 6 bases, and 7 bases stayed unmatched. CDR3 loop: CASSPDRVGQPQHF. The CDR3, as DNA: TGTGCCAGTAGTCCCGACAGGGTCGGTCAGCCCCAGCATTTT.

The chain carries TRBV7-2 and TRBJ2-2; D not resolved. Germline V gene data show CDR1 as SGHTA and CDR2 as FQGNSA. The V end lost 2 bases, the J end lost 6 bases, and 13 bases lay between the germline ends. CDR3 length: 15 amino acids. The CDR3 coding sequence is TGTGCCAGCAGCTTAAGCGATGCGGACGCCGGGGAGCTGTTTTTT. Translating gives CASSLSDADAGELFF.

This chain links TRBV2 with TRBJ2-5; 7 bases align to TRBD1. The length of the CDR3 is 15 residues. The V gene end was trimmed by 4 bases and the J gene end by 4 bases; junction bases not matched to a gene: 9. CDR1 is SNHLY, CDR2 FYNNEI, per germline. CDR3 sequence (DNA): TGTGCCAGCAGTGCAGGCAGGGGGTCGCCAGAGACCCAGTACTTC. Translating gives CASSAGRGSPETQYF.

This clone was seen only once. V usage is TRBV9 and J usage is TRBJ1-1; D is unclear. The V end lost 0 bases, the J end lost 2 bases, and 17 bases lay between the germline ends. This CDR3 is built from 17 residues. Germline-derived CDR1 and CDR2 are SGDLS and YYNGEE. The DNA for the CDR3 is TGTGCCAGCAGCGTAGGAGCAGGTGGTCTAAGAAACACTGAAGCTTTCTTT. It yields the protein CASSVGAGGLRNTEAFF.

This chain joins TRBV5-8 and TRBJ1-2; unclear D gene. V shed 0 bases and J shed 4 bases, with 10 bases lying between them. The CDR3 is made up of 14 amino acids. Germline-derived CDR1 and CDR2 are SGHTS and YDEGEE. In DNA, the CDR3 is TGTGCCAGCAGCTTGGCCAGGAACGGCTATGGCTACACCTTC. It is translated as CASSLARNGYGYTF.

The V gene is TRBV7-8, the J gene TRBJ2-7; D unclear. Germline V CDR1 and CDR2: SGHVS, FQNEAQ. The V gene lost 1 base and the J gene lost 2 bases, with 6 bases spanning the gap. This CDR3 is 13 amino acids long. CDR3 amino acids: CASSLGRPYEQYV. The CDR3 bases are TGTGCCAGCAGCTTAGGCAGGCCCTACGAGCAGTACGTC.

The V call is TRBV7-3, the J call TRBJ1-2; D remains unclear. V dropped 6 bases and J dropped 8 bases, with 13 bases sitting between them. Germline V gene sequence: CDR1 SGHTA, CDR2 FQGTGA. The CDR3 contains 12 residues. The CDR3 coding sequence is TGTGCCAGCAGTTCGGGTCGTGGGGGCTACACCTTC. As protein: CASSSGRGGYTF.

V usage is TRBV18 and J usage is TRBJ1-3, with 7 bases lining up with TRBD1. Germline V gives CDR1 KGHSH, CDR2 LQKENI. Unmatched junction bases numbered 4, after V lost 0 bases and J lost 2 bases. The CDR3 runs 16 residues. CDR3 DNA: TGTGCCAGCTCACCACCTGGGACAGCGGCTGGAAACACCATATATTTT. It translates to CASSPPGTAAGNTIYF.

The chain employs TRBV5-6 and TRBJ1-2; D not resolved. Germline V gene data show CDR1 as SGHDT and CDR2 as YYEEEE. Trimming left V 1 base short and J 5 bases short, with 12 bases between. The CDR3 runs to 14 residues. CDR3 in DNA: TGTGCCAGCAGCTTGACAGTCTCTACATATGGCTACACCTTC. Amino acids: CASSLTVSTYGYTF.

V and J are TRBV28 and TRBJ2-3; tentative D call: TRBD2 (6 bases). Germline assignment: CDR1 MDHEN and CDR2 SYDVKM. V lost 4 bases to trimming and J lost 6 bases, with 11 bases between them. This CDR3 has 13 residues. In DNA, the CDR3 is TGTGCCAGCAGTTCAAACCTAGCGGATACGCAGTATTTT. This codes for CASSSNLADTQYF. Complete variable domain (other parts from reference TRBV28 and TRBJ2-3): DVKVTQSSRYLVKRTGEKVFLECVQDMDHENMFWYRQDPGLGLRLIYFSYDVKMKEKGDIPEGYSVSREKKERFSLILESASTNQTSMYLCASSSNLADTQYFGPGTRLTVL.

This chain links TRBV18 with TRBJ1-3, with a possible D match to TRBD1 (6 bases). This CDR3 region has 14 residues. Between the trimmed V and J ends, which lost 6 bases and 0 bases, there was a span of 9 bases. CDR1 and CDR2 from the germline V gene are KGHSH and LQKENI. CDR3 residues: CASSRGDSGNTIYF. The CDR3 DNA sequence: TGTGCCAGCTCTAGGGGGGACTCTGGAAACACCATATATTTT.

The chain links TRBV7-9 to TRBJ2-3, with D unclear. The CDR3 totals 10 residues. The germline gives CDR1 SEHNR, CDR2 FQNEAQ (reference sequence). The germline V and J ends were trimmed by 6 bases and 6 bases, with 4 bases remaining between them. The CDR3 DNA reads TGTGCCAGCAGTGGGGATACGCAGTATTTT. Translation gives CASSGDTQYF.

The chain has TRBV4-1 and TRBJ1-2, with D uncertain. V was trimmed by 0 bases and J by 3 bases, leaving 11 bases between them. The CDR3 is 15 amino acids. Germline values: CDR1 MGHRA, CDR2 YSYEKL. The CDR3 DNA follows: TGCGCCAGCAGCCAAGATCGCGAGGGCTACTATGGCTACACCTTC. Translated: CASSQDREGYYGYTF.

The chain is built from TRBV2 and TRBJ1-5; D might be TRBD1 (6 bases). V was cut by 4 bases and J by 1 base, with 14 bases left in between. There are 16 residues in the CDR3. Germline CDR1 SNHLY, CDR2 FYNNEI. The CDR3 DNA is TGTGCCAGCAGTGGGACCACAGGGACGAGCAATCAGCCCCAGCATTTT. It codes for CASSGTTGTSNQPQHF. The variable domain in full, completed from reference TRBV2 and TRBJ1-5, reads EPEVTQTPSHQVTQMGQEVILRCVPISNHLYFYWYRQILGQKVEFLVSFYNNEISEKSEIFDDQFSVERPDGSNFTLKIRSTKLEDSAMYFCASSGTTGTSNQPQHFGDGTRLSIL.

The J gene is TRBJ2-3, the V gene TRBV29-1, with 8 bases fitting TRBD2. CDR3 length: 13 residues. In germline, CDR1 is SQVTM, CDR2 ANQGSEA. With V trimmed by 5 bases and J by 1 base, 2 bases remained unmatched. CDR3 DNA: TGCAGCGTTAGAGCGGGGGGCACAGATACGCAGTATTTT. Amino acid sequence: CSVRAGGTDTQYF.

The genes are TRBV27 and TRBJ1-2; D gene unclear. The germline V gene has CDR1 MNHEY and CDR2 SMNVEV (reference sequence). Trimming took 5 bases from V and 4 from J, leaving 11 bases between them. CDR3 size: 13 residues. CDR3 bases: TGTGCCAGCAGTCTTAACCCCCTCTATGGCTACACCTTC. Translating gives CASSLNPLYGYTF.

The genes are TRBV11-2 and TRBJ1-6; D is unclear. The V gene lost 1 base and the J gene lost 9 bases, with 10 bases spanning the gap. Germline CDR1 and CDR2: SGHAT and FQNNGV. There are 14 residues in the CDR3. CDR3 nucleotides: TGTGCCAGCAGCTTAGCGGCCTCCGGTTCACCCCTCCACTTT. Its translation: CASSLAASGSPLHF.

The chain is built from TRBV6-5 and TRBJ1-1; D is undetermined. Trimming shortened V by 8 bases and J by 6 bases, and 7 bases separated the two germline ends. CDR3 size: 10 residues. The germline V gene has CDR1 MNHEY and CDR2 SVGAGI. The CDR3 DNA is TGTGCCAGCGGGTGGGCTGAAGCTTTCTTT. It translates to CASGWAEAFF.

V gene TRBV5-6 combines with J gene TRBJ2-1; TRBD1 matches at 11 bases. From germline, CDR1 is SGHDT and CDR2 YYEEEE. The CDR3 is 13 residues long. The trim removed 2 bases at V and 12 bases at J, leaving 4 bases unmatched. CDR3 sequence: CASSLGTGGAQFF. The CDR3 nucleotides are TGTGCCAGCAGCTTAGGGACAGGGGGAGCGCAGTTCTTC.